This T cell receptor (beta chain) was recorded in a study of blood T cell repertoires in COVID-19. For the study at large: Nucleic acid was either cDNA or gDNA, and it came from T cells, B-cell-depleted T cells, or PBMCs.

This clone has only a few counts. Other DNA sequences in this specimen translate into the identical CDR3. Seattle patient enrollment occurred during active infection, with longitudinal follow-up thereafter. V shed 3 bases, J shed 7 bases, and the junction held 2 bases outside the gene matches. The CDR3 has 13 amino acids. Only in-frame clones appear in the TCRdb table, and some are missing; sequencing was by immunoSEQ multiplex PCR. There are a few hundred thousand clones in the sample; 75% to 90% occur only once, and less than 9% lies in the top ten. V and J are TRBV12-3 or TRBV12-4 and TRBJ1-2; TRBD1 matches at 10 bases. This receptor was identified in a woman in her fifties or sixties with COVID-19, enrolled during active disease. The sample consisted of peripheral blood. CDR3 in amino acids: CASSLGQGSGYTF. In DNA form, the CDR3 reads TGTGCCAGCAGTTTGGGACAGGGGTCTGGCTACACCTTC.